One and the same sample provided the 6 T cell receptor beta chains below, sequenced in a study of T cell responses to AZD1222 COVID-19 vaccine. Produced via immunoSEQ multiplex PCR; TCRdb's table is partial and in-frame only. The profile covers around 150,000 clones, with approximately 90% appearing a single time and about 2% taken by the ten largest. Material: peripheral blood, obtained on day 0 of AZD1222 vaccination. Receptor source: an adult in good health.

The chain is built from TRBV5-1 and TRBJ2-1; possible D gene TRBD1, 6 bases. CDR3 size: 13 residues. Per germline, CDR1 SGHRS and CDR2 YFSETQ. The ends were cut back, 4 bases at V and 5 bases at J, with 10 bases in the middle. The CDR3 nucleotides read TGCGCCAGCAGCGCGGACAGCAACAATGAGCAGTTCTTC. Amino acids: CASSADSNNEQFF. Looking up the rest from reference TRBV5-1 and TRBJ2-1 gives the full variable domain: KAGVTQTPRYLIKTRGQQVTLSCSPISGHRSVSWYQQTPGQGLQFLFEYFSETQRNKGNFPGRFSGRQFSNSRSEMNVSTLELGDSALYLCASSADSNNEQFFGPGTRLTVL.

The gene calls are TRBV9 and TRBJ2-1; a possible D gene is TRBD2 (5 bases). Germline V gene data show CDR1 as SGDLS and CDR2 as YYNGEE. This CDR3 comprises 15 residues. Trimming removed 2 bases at V and 0 bases at J, with 9 bases between. The chain's CDR3 is CASSVGGLSYNEQFF. Written as DNA, the CDR3 is TGTGCCAGCAGCGTCGGCGGACTCTCCTACAATGAGCAGTTCTTC.

The V and J genes are TRBV11-2 and TRBJ2-7; no clear D. V was pared by 3 bases and J by 5 bases, with 11 bases between. CDR1 is SGHAT, CDR2 FQNNGV, per germline. The CDR3 is 13 amino acids. The CDR3 protein is CASSFQYGNEQYF. The CDR3, as DNA: TGTGCCAGCAGCTTCCAGTATGGAAACGAGCAGTACTTC.

This sequence joins TRBV4-2 and TRBJ1-1; D remains ambiguous. The CDR3 sequence is 18 residues long. Germline CDR1 is LGHNA and CDR2 is YNFKEQ. Trimming removed 4 bases at V and 0 bases at J, with 21 bases between. The CDR3 nucleotides read TGTGCCAGCAGCCTAGTAGGACCGGGCCCTTTGGTGAACACTGAAGCTTTCTTT. Protein: CASSLVGPGPLVNTEAFF.

This sequence joins TRBV30 and TRBJ1-4, with a possible D match to TRBD1 (5 bases). V dropped 5 bases and J dropped 8 bases, with 9 bases sitting between them. The CDR3 totals 11 residues. The germline V gene encodes CDR1 GTSNPN and CDR2 SVGIG (reference sequence). The CDR3 loop reads CAWAEGEKLFF. The CDR3 bases are TGTGCCTGGGCGGAGGGGGAAAAACTGTTTTTT.

As regards this clone: The junction differs from germline at one of its ends, possibly a read error. The rearrangement links TRBV6-1 to TRBJ1-1; no definite D call. Germline-derived CDR1 and CDR2 are MNHNS and SASEGT. This CDR3 has 11 amino acids. DNA for the CDR3: TGTGCCAGCAGTGACGTAACAAAAGGAATCTTT. It is translated as CASSDVTKGIF.